This T cell receptor beta chain was recovered during a study of T-cell reconstitution after alpha-beta-depleted transplantation in children. The TCRbeta library incorporated unique molecular identifiers. TCRdb fed the PCR reads into MiXCR, producing one record per CDR3 protein. Of 240,000 or so distinct CDR3 sequences listed, 9.5% to 15% were seen once; the top ten hold about 2.6%. This clonotype came up many times. This CDR3 has 14 residues. Trimming left V 5 bases short and J 9 bases short, with 17 bases between. The source is a human donor who donated a stem cell graft to a child with acute lymphoblastic leukemia. Specimen: PBMCs from the stem cell graft donor, collected from the stem cell graft. This chain uses TRBV12-3 or TRBV12-4 with TRBJ2-1; D might be TRBD1 (6 bases). The CDR3 is CASSATGSYVEQFF. DNA for the CDR3: TGTGCCAGCAGTGCTACAGGGTCGTACGTTGAGCAGTTCTTC.